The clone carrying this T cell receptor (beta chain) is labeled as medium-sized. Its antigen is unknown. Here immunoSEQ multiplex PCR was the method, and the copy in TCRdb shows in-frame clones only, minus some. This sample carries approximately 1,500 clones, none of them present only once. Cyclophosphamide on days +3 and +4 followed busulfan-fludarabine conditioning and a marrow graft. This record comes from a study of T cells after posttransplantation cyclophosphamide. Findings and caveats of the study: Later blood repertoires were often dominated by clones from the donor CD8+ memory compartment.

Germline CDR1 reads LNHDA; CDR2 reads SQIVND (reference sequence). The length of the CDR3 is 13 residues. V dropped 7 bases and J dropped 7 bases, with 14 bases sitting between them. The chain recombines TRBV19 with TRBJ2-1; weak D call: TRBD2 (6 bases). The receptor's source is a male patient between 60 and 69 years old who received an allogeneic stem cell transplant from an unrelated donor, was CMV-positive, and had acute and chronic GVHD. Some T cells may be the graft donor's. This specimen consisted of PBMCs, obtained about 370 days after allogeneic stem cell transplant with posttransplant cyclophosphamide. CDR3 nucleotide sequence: TGTGCCAGTACCGTAGGAGGGGCGAATGAGCAGTTCTTC. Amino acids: CASTVGGANEQFF. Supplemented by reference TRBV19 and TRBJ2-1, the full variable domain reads DGGITQSPKYLFRKEGQNVTLSCEQNLNHDAMYWYRQDPGQGLRLIYYSQIVNDFQKGDIAEGYSVSREKKESFPLTVTSAQKNPTAFYLCASTVGGANEQFFGPGTRLTVL.